What follows describes a single TCR beta chain. Its specificity is unknown. The CDR3 regions of TCR beta were amplified from RNA transcripts. During a first-round RT-PCR of the TCR CDR3, the HTBI primer set was used. TCRdb re-derived calls from the multiplex PCR reads in MiXCR, one entry per CDR3 protein. The sample comprises 400,000 to 500,000 distinct CDR3 sequences, about an eighth of which are singletons, and roughly 17% rests with the top ten. The CDR3 covers 17 residues. The germline V gene has CDR1 SGHRS and CDR2 YFSETQ. V gave up 4 bases and J gave up 0 bases; unmatched junction bases: 8. Exclusion criteria comprised uncontrolled infection, other autoimmune disease, pregnancy or lactation. It was roughly 10 ml of fresh peripheral blood that supplied the PBMCs. The sample belongs to a study of T cells in Graves' hyperthyroidism and ophthalmopathy. Whole-study findings and limits: Stable hyperthyroidism and ophthalmopathy were separated using 13 V-J signatures. Expanded thyroid clonotypes (above 0.001) were mostly also found in blood.

Sample: blood. This clonotype originated in a woman between 18 and 30 years old with Graves' hyperthyroidism. V usage is TRBV5-1 and J usage is TRBJ1-2, with 11 nucleotides matching TRBD1. The CDR3 loop is CASSLGQGVGTNYGYTF. As DNA, the CDR3 is TGCGCCAGCAGCCTGGGACAGGGGGTCGGTACTAACTATGGCTACACCTTC.